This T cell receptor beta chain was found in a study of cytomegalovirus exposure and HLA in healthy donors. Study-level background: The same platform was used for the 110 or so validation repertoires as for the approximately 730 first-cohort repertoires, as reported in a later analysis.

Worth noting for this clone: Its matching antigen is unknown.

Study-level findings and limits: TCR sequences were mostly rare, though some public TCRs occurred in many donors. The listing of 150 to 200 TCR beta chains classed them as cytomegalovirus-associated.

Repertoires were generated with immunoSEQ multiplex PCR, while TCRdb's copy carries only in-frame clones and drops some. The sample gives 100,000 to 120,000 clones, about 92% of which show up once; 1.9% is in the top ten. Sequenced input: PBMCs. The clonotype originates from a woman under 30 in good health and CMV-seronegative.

CDR3 amino acids: CASSSDSGSSYNEQFF. For the CDR3, the DNA is TGCGCCAGCAGCTCCGATAGCGGGAGCTCCTACAATGAGCAGTTCTTC. The gene calls are TRBV5-1 and TRBJ2-1; 9 bases fit TRBD2. CDR1 and CDR2 (germline): SGHRS, YFSETQ. Trimming removed 3 bases from V and 0 bases from J; junction bases left unmatched: 4. This CDR3 is 16 amino acids long.